Reported below is one TCR beta chain. The target antigen is unknown. CD4+CD127+ cells were sorted as the conventional CD4 T cells. Germline V lookup: CDR1 GTSNPN, CDR2 SVGIG (reference sequence). The CDR3 sequence is 12 residues long. V was cut by 0 bases and J by 7 bases, with 9 bases left in between. This record comes from a study of B cell selection in AIRE deficiency. Some clones are missing from TCRdb's copy, which holds only in-frame ones; the method was immunoSEQ multiplex PCR. The table lists 20,000 to 25,000 clones, 97% of them singletons, with about 0.2% in the top ten. Whole-study findings and limits: Roughly 28% of healthy-shared Treg TCRbeta sequences appeared in patient Tconv cells. TCRbeta-only data showed under 45% of shared healthy Treg sequences in healthy Tconv.

The V call is TRBV30, the J call TRBJ1-2, with D uncertain. Sequencing was done on a sample of conventional CD4+ T cells sorted from PBMCs. The source of this sequence is a human donor with AIRE deficiency. The CDR3 spells CAWSVGGPGYTF. In nucleotides, the CDR3 is TGTGCCTGGAGTGTAGGAGGACCTGGCTACACCTTC.